These T cell receptor beta chains were read from a single sample in a study of cytomegalovirus exposure and HLA in healthy donors. Only in-frame clones appear in the TCRdb table, and some are missing; sequencing was by immunoSEQ multiplex PCR. This repertoire includes just over 150,000 clones. Input material: PBMCs. The receptors come from a woman between 55 and 75 years old in good health and CMV-seronegative. The CDR3 runs from the conserved cysteine through the conserved F or W. A D gene is named only where the DNA matches it firmly.

CDR3 DNA	CDR3 protein	J gene	D gene	V gene
TGTGCCAGCAGCTTAGGTGTAGGACAGGGGGGAATCACTGAAGCTTTCTTT	CASSLGVGQGGITEAFF	TRBJ1-1	TRBD1	TRBV7-6
TGTGCCAGCAGTCGCACAGGGGCGCTTAACACTGAAGCTTTCTTT	CASSRTGALNTEAFF	TRBJ1-1	TRBD1	TRBV6-5
TGCGTCAGCAGCCTAGAACTAGCGGCCTCCTACGAGCAGTACTTC	CVSSLELAASYEQYF	TRBJ2-7	TRBD2	TRBV4-1
TGTGCCTGGAGCCTGTCCGGGACAGGGGATCAGCCCCAGCATTTT	CAWSLSGTGDQPQHF	TRBJ1-5	TRBD1	TRBV30
TGCAGTGCTAGCGAGAATCAGCCCCAGCATTTT	CSASENQPQHF	TRBJ1-5	-	TRBV20-1
TGCGCCAGCAGTGATTCTCAGGGTCTCAATGAGCAGTTCTTC	CASSDSQGLNEQFF	TRBJ2-1	-	TRBV10-1
TGTGCCAGCAGCCAGAGATTGGCGGATTCACCCCTCCACTTT	CASSQRLADSPLHF	TRBJ1-6	-	TRBV4-2
TGTGCCAGCAGTCCGGGGGTGGATACGCAGTATTTT	CASSPGVDTQYF	TRBJ2-3	-	TRBV7-3
TGTGCCTGGAGTATAACAGGGCTTGGGAATGAAAAACTGTTTTTT	CAWSITGLGNEKLFF	TRBJ1-4	-	TRBV30
TGCGCCAGCAGCTTTGGACTAGCGGGGGCCCAAGAGACCCAGTACTTC	CASSFGLAGAQETQYF	TRBJ2-5	TRBD2	TRBV5-1
TGTGCCAGCAGCTTGACGCGGGACAATGAGCAGTTCTTC	CASSLTRDNEQFF	TRBJ2-1	-	TRBV5-4
TGTGCCAGCAGCGGCACAGTTAGCAATCAGCCCCAGCATTTT	CASSGTVSNQPQHF	TRBJ1-5	-	TRBV9
TGTGCCAGCAGTTTCCTCCGGGACAGGGGGCGCAACTATGGCTACACCTTC	CASSFLRDRGRNYGYTF	TRBJ1-2	TRBD1	TRBV27
TGTGCCAGCAGCCCCGGGACAGGAGTCTATGGCTACACCTTC	CASSPGTGVYGYTF	TRBJ1-2	TRBD1	TRBV7-8
TGTGCCAGTAGAGGGACTAGCGGCCACTACGAGCAGTACTTC	CASRGTSGHYEQYF	TRBJ2-7	TRBD2	TRBV19
TGTGCCAGCAGTTACTCGAGTACAGCCGCTAATGAAAAACTGTTTTTT	CASSYSSTAANEKLFF	TRBJ1-4	-	TRBV6-5
TGTGCCAGCAGCCAGACAGTTCTTAATTCACCCCTCCACTTT	CASSQTVLNSPLHF	TRBJ1-6	-	TRBV7-3